This T cell receptor beta chain was sequenced for a study of high-grade serous ovarian cancer treatment subgroups. The overall study: Mean per sample: around 13,000 reads, around 7,300 unique TCR beta rearrangements. General observations from the study: Tumors within one patient showed repertoire similarity of 0.11 to 0.79.

Tumor tissue was taken before any definitive surgery or chemotherapy was given. Some clones are missing from TCRdb's copy, which holds only in-frame ones; the method was immunoSEQ multiplex PCR. The sample has around 2,000 clones, 66% seen once. As regards this clone: Its specificity is not known.

This TCR was sampled from a human donor with high-grade serous ovarian cancer. The sequencing sample was made of tumor tissue.

CDR3 nucleotide sequence: TGCGCCAGCAGGGACAAGCGGGGGTACGAGCAGTACTTC. Its translation is CASRDKRGYEQYF. V usage is TRBV10-2 and J usage is TRBJ2-7; 8 nucleotides agree with TRBD2. The CDR3 runs to 13 residues. Germline-derived CDR1 and CDR2 are WSHSY and SAAADI. V dropped 6 bases and J dropped 4; count of bases not matched to a gene: 5.